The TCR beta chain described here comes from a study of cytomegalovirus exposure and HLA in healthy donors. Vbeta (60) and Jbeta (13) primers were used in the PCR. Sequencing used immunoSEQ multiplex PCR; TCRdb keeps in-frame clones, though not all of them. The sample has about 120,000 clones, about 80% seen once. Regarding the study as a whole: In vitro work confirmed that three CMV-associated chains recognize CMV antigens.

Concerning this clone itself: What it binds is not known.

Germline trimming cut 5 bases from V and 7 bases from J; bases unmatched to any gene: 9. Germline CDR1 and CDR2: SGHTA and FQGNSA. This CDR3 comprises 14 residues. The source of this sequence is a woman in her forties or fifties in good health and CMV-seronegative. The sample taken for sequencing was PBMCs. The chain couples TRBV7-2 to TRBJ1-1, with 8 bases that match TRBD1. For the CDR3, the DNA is TGTGCCAGCAGCGCCAGCCAGGGGGCTGGTGAAGCTTTCTTT. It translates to CASSASQGAGEAFF.